The rows below give T cell receptor beta chains drawn from one sample of a study of blood T cell repertoires in COVID-19. Assay used: immunoSEQ multiplex PCR; TCRdb lists only in-frame clones, some missing. The sample includes about 140,000 clones, roughly 75% seen only once; the top ten take less than 7.5%. Sequenced material: PBMCs or T cells enriched from blood (not recorded which). Receptors originate from a woman between 50 and 59 years old who had recovered from COVID-19. The CDR3 runs from the conserved cysteine through the conserved F or W. D genes are given only for firm matches. A row's size may be missing; if present it is once, few, many or a size class.

TRBJ1-6	TRBV27	TRBD1	.	TGTGCCAGCAGCAGACCGGGACAGTATAATTCACCCCTCCACTTT	CASSRPGQYNSPLHF
TRBJ1-4	TRBV27	TRBD1	once	TGTGCCAGCAGCCCGAGGACAGGGCCTGAAAAACTGTTTTTT	CASSPRTGPEKLFF
TRBJ2-7	TRBV5-6	TRBD1	.	TGTGCCAGCAGCTTGGCGGACAGGGGACAGCAGTACTTC	CASSLADRGQQYF
TRBJ1-5	TRBV19	.	.	TGTGCCAGTAGTATCCGCGGGTTCGAGCAGCCCCAGCATTTT	CASSIRGFEQPQHF
TRBJ1-6	TRBV5-8	.	.	TGTGCCAGCAGCGACGGGACACTTAATTCACCCCTCCACTTT	CASSDGTLNSPLHF
TRBJ1-3	TRBV28	.	.	TGTGCCAGCGCGAGGAGGCCGTCCACTGGAAACACCATATATTTT	CASARRPSTGNTIYF
TRBJ1-1	TRBV5-5	.	.	TGTGCCAGCAGCTTGGCAAATACGGGGATCATGAACACTGAAGCTTTCTTT	CASSLANTGIMNTEAFF
TRBJ1-4	TRBV5-1	.	.	TGCGCCAGCAGACAGGGTACAGGTGAAAAACTGTTTTTT	CASRQGTGEKLFF
TRBJ1-1	TRBV2	TRBD1	.	TGTGCCAGCACCCGACAGGGAGTCGGCACTGAAGCTTTCTTT	CASTRQGVGTEAFF
TRBJ1-4	TRBV28	TRBD1	.	TGTGCCTCCTCCGCAGAGACAGGGGTTGAAAAACTGTTTTTT	CASSAETGVEKLFF
TRBJ2-7	TRBV28	TRBD1	.	TGTGCCAGCAGTACTTCCGGGACAGTAGTTTACGAGCAGTACTTC	CASSTSGTVVYEQYF
TRBJ1-6	TRBV2	TRBD1	.	TGTGCCAGCAGTGACAACAGGGGGAGCCTGCGACCCCTCCACTTT	CASSDNRGSLRPLHF
TRBJ2-1	TRBV2	.	once	TGTGCCAGCAGTACAGATTACAATGAGCAGTTCTTC	CASSTDYNEQFF
TRBJ1-5	TRBV18	TRBD1	.	TGTGCCAGCTCACCGGGACAGGGAGGTCAGCCCCAGCATTTT	CASSPGQGGQPQHF
TRBJ1-4	TRBV3-1/TRBV3-2	TRBD1	.	TGTGCCAGCAGCCAGTCGGGGACAGGCAATAATGAAAAACTGTTTTTT	CASSQSGTGNNEKLFF
TRBJ1-1	TRBV19	TRBD1	.	TGTGCCAGCCGCGAACCAAGGACAGGGAGCACTGAAGCTTTCTTT	CASREPRTGSTEAFF
TRBJ2-1	TRBV5-1	TRBD2	.	TGCGCCAGCAGCTCGTCCGGGACTAGCGGGTCTAGCTCCTACAATGAGCAGTTCTTC	CASSSSGTSGSSSYNEQFF
TRBJ1-1	TRBV28	.	.	TGTGCCAGCACCATGAACACTGAAGCTTTCTTT	CASTMNTEAFF
TRBJ2-3	TRBV24-1	.	.	TGTGCCACCAGTGAGGTCTGGACTGGCGGTGGAGTCACAGATACGCAGTATTTT	CATSEVWTGGGVTDTQYF
TRBJ2-3	TRBV5-1	.	few	TGCGCCAGCAGCTCGCAGGGTGGAGATACGCAGTATTTT	CASSSQGGDTQYF
TRBJ2-5	TRBV7-2	TRBD2	.	TGTGCCAGCAGCTTCGGGACTAGCGGGGGGGCCCATTACCGAGGGACCCAGTACTTC	CASSFGTSGGAHYRGTQYF
TRBJ1-1	TRBV13	TRBD1	.	TGTGCCAGCAGCACTCCCGGGACAGGGTACACTGAAGCTTTCTTT	CASSTPGTGYTEAFF
TRBJ2-5	TRBV5-1	TRBD2	.	TGCGCCAGCAGCTTACAGCCAGCGGGGTCACAAGAGACCCAGTACTTC	CASSLQPAGSQETQYF
TRBJ1-2	TRBV7-2	.	.	TGTGCCAGCAGCATTGGGGCCCAACCAGGGATCTATGGCTACACCTTC	CASSIGAQPGIYGYTF
TRBJ1-4	TRBV11-2	.	.	TGTGCCAGCAGTCCTAGGGTGACCCAGGGAAGTGAAAAACTGTTTTTT	CASSPRVTQGSEKLFF
TRBJ1-6	TRBV6-6	TRBD1	.	TGTGCCAGCAGAATGGACAGGGAGGATAATTCACCCCTCCACTTT	CASRMDREDNSPLHF
TRBJ1-2	TRBV7-8	.	few	TGTGCCAGCAGCTCCCCCGGGACTGAATATGGCTACACCTTC	CASSSPGTEYGYTF
TRBJ2-2	TRBV2	TRBD2	once	TGTGCCAGCAGTGAAGGGTTAGCGGGGGGAACCCAACCCGGGGAGCTGTTTTTT	CASSEGLAGGTQPGELFF
TRBJ1-4	TRBV5-1	.	.	TGCGCCAGCAGGGAGAACACTAATGAAAAACTGTTTTTT	CASRENTNEKLFF
TRBJ2-1	TRBV19	TRBD2	once	TGTGCCAGTAGTGGGACCTTGGAGACTAGCTATTACGATGAGCAGTTCTTC	CASSGTLETSYYDEQFF
TRBJ1-5	TRBV19	.	.	TGTGCCGGCGGCACCGTTGGCCAGCCCCAGCATTTT	CAGGTVGQPQHF
TRBJ2-2	TRBV7-2	.	.	TGTGCCAGCAACCTAGACAGGGGAGGGGACACCGGGGAGCTGTTTTTT	CASNLDRGGDTGELFF
TRBJ2-5	TRBV27	.	.	TGTGCCAGCAGTCCTTCCCCCCAAGACCCAGCGCAAGAGACCCAGTACTTC	CASSPSPQDPAQETQYF
TRBJ2-5	TRBV2	.	.	TGTGCCAGCGGGCAGGGTGGAGAGACCCAGTACTTC	CASGQGGETQYF
TRBJ2-7	TRBV6-5	TRBD1	.	TGTGCCAGCACCCAACGGTCACAGGGGATCCACGAGCAGTACTTC	CASTQRSQGIHEQYF
TRBJ1-5	TRBV18	.	.	TGTGCCAGCTCACCAGGGGGGAGCAATCAGCCCCAGCATTTT	CASSPGGSNQPQHF
TRBJ1-2	TRBV10-3	.	.	TGTGCCATCAGTGAGGGCCCAGGGCCAAGAAGATATGGCTACACCTTC	CAISEGPGPRRYGYTF
TRBJ2-3	TRBV10-3	TRBD2	.	TGTGCCATCAGTGGAAGGGCGGGGGGGCCAGATACGCAGTATTTT	CAISGRAGGPDTQYF
TRBJ1-2	TRBV28	TRBD1	.	TGTGCCAGCTCGACAGGGACACTCTATGGCTACACCTTC	CASSTGTLYGYTF
TRBJ2-1	TRBV29-1	.	.	TGCAGCGTTGCAGGGTCTACCTACAATGAGCAGTTCTTC	CSVAGSTYNEQFF
TRBJ2-1	TRBV7-8	.	few	TGTGCCAGCAGCTTACGGCTATTCGGCGAGGCTGAGCAGTTCTTC	CASSLRLFGEAEQFF
TRBJ1-5	TRBV2	TRBD1	.	TGTGCCAGCAGTATCGAGGACAGGGGGTTTCAGCCCCAGCATTTT	CASSIEDRGFQPQHF
TRBJ1-5	TRBV18	.	few	TGTGCCAGCTCCCAAACTTCGGGGGGTAATCAGCCCCAGCATTTT	CASSQTSGGNQPQHF
TRBJ1-5	TRBV5-5	TRBD1	.	TGTGCCAGCAGCTGGGGGACAGGGGAACAGCCCCAGCATTTT	CASSWGTGEQPQHF
TRBJ2-2	TRBV29-1	TRBD2	.	TGCAGCGTAGATCTTGAACGGGGGGGCCGAACCGGGGAGCTGTTTTTT	CSVDLERGGRTGELFF
TRBJ1-1	TRBV30	TRBD1	.	TGTGCCTGGAGTGTACTAGGGGGCGCGAACACTGAAGCTTTCTTT	CAWSVLGGANTEAFF
TRBJ2-7	TRBV5-6	.	.	TGTGCCAGCACCAAGCCGGGACTGGGAAGGCGCTCCTACGAGCAGTACTTC	CASTKPGLGRRSYEQYF
TRBJ1-6	TRBV5-4	TRBD1	.	TGTGCCAGCAGCTTGGACGGACAGGGCGATTCACCCCTCCACTTT	CASSLDGQGDSPLHF
TRBJ1-2	TRBV6-5	TRBD1	once	TGTGCCAGCAGTAAACAGGGGATTACCTATGGCTACACCTTC	CASSKQGITYGYTF
TRBJ2-7	TRBV3-1/TRBV3-2	TRBD2	.	TGTGCCAGCATGGGAAGCGGGGGGGCCTCCTACGAGCAGTACTTC	CASMGSGGASYEQYF
TRBJ1-5	TRBV19	TRBD1	.	TGTGCCAGTAGTATCCTCCGACAGGGTCATCAGCCCCAGCATTTT	CASSILRQGHQPQHF
TRBJ1-2	TRBV29-1	.	.	TGCAGCGTTCGGGGTTGGGCAGACTATGGCTACACCTTC	CSVRGWADYGYTF
TRBJ1-1	TRBV7-8	.	.	TGTGCCAGCAGCTTACAGGGAGGAGACACTGAAGCTTTCTTT	CASSLQGGDTEAFF
TRBJ2-1	TRBV10-3	TRBD2	.	TGTGCCATCAAGGCTAGCGGGGGGCCGGATATCAATGAGCAGTTCTTC	CAIKASGGPDINEQFF
TRBJ2-7	TRBV28	.	many	TGTGCCAGTCTCGCGGACAAGGACTCCTACGAGCAGTACTTC	CASLADKDSYEQYF
TRBJ2-7	TRBV7-2	.	.	TGTGCCAGCAGCAGCCGCAGGGGCTACGAGCAGTACTTC	CASSSRRGYEQYF
TRBJ1-4	TRBV5-1	.	.	TGCGCCAGCAGCCGGGGGGAGAATGAAAAACTGTTTTTT	CASSRGENEKLFF